Sequencing of this T cell receptor beta chain was carried out in a study of T-cell memory formation after mild COVID-19. The CDR3 has 19 residues. The germline V and J ends were trimmed by 6 bases and 4 bases, with 29 bases remaining between them. Germline-derived CDR1 and CDR2 are LGHNA and YSLEER. TCRdb independently ran MiXCR on the 5' RACE reads; one entry per CDR3 protein. This table has a few hundred thousand distinct CDR3 sequences, 15% to 20% appearing once. This receptor was identified in a man aged 18 to 30 who had mild COVID-19 (a few samples of this study predate the infection). Cell type and time point are not known. The chain joins TRBV4-3 to TRBJ2-3; a weak D match, TRBD2 (6 bases). Sequencing input: PBMCs or a T cell subset sorted from them (not recorded which). The CDR3 loop reads CASSRQWLNVGPGADTQYF. The CDR3 DNA reads TGCGCCAGCAGTCGACAATGGTTGAATGTGGGCCCGGGAGCAGATACGCAGTATTTT.